The 19 T cell receptor beta chains in this list originate from one sample, sequenced in a study of shared clonotypes between healthy human individuals. Produced via immunoSEQ multiplex PCR; TCRdb's table is partial and in-frame only. This table holds millions of clones, 95% found once. Sample: naive CD4+ T cells sorted from blood. Noted subset: CD45RA+ positively selected. The origin of the receptors is a man younger than 30 in good health.

Only one count was recorded for this clone. CDR3 sequence reads: CASSPANADKGYGYTF. As DNA, the CDR3 is TGTGCCAGTAGTCCAGCAAACGCCGACAAAGGGTATGGCTACACCTTC. The chain has TRBV19 and TRBJ1-2; D unresolved. The CDR3 extends over 16 amino acids. V was trimmed by 5 bases and J by 5 bases, leaving 21 bases between them. Per the germline V gene, CDR1 is LNHDA and CDR2 is SQIVND (reference sequence).

This chain links TRBV18 with TRBJ2-5; D unresolved. CDR1 is KGHSH, CDR2 LQKENI, per germline. The CDR3 covers 14 residues. Trimming removed 3 bases at V and 0 bases at J, with 8 bases between. The CDR3 here is CASSPARYQETQYF. The CDR3 coding sequence is TGTGCCAGCTCACCGGCAAGGTACCAAGAGACCCAGTACTTC.

The chain has TRBV4-3 and TRBJ2-1; D possibly corresponds to TRBD2 (6 bases). The CDR3 loop spans 16 amino acids. V lost 1 base, J lost 2 bases, and 12 bases lay in between. Germline values: CDR1 LGHNA, CDR2 YSLEER. CDR3 residues: CASSQGSGGPYNEQFF. CDR3 DNA sequence: TGCGCCAGCAGCCAAGGGTCTGGAGGGCCCTACAATGAGCAGTTCTTC.

As regards this clone: The conserved final phenylalanine or tryptophan is absent from the CDR3, which likely points to a read error. The chain uses TRBV15 and TRBJ1-5; 7 positions match TRBD1. Germline CDR1 is LNHNV and CDR2 is YYDKDF (reference sequence). Trimming removed 2 bases from V and 0 bases from J; junction bases left unmatched: 13. The CDR3 runs to 19 residues. CDR3 sequence reads: CATSRKGQRTQDSNQPQHL. The CDR3 DNA sequence: TGTGCCACCAGCAGAAAGGGACAGCGAACACAAGATAGCAATCAGCCCCAGCATCTT.

The chain employs TRBV19 and TRBJ1-5; maybe TRBD1 (5 bases). This CDR3 comprises 15 residues. Germline V gene lookup returns CDR1 LNHDA and CDR2 SQIVND (reference sequence). V was cut by 4 bases and J by 15 bases, with 25 bases left in between. CDR3 region: CASSTPGTPRERMHF. The CDR3 region has the DNA TGTGCCAGTAGTACCCCCGGGACGCCAAGAGAACGTATGCATTTT.

V and J are TRBV7-2 and TRBJ2-7; perhaps TRBD1 as D (6 bases). Germline V gives CDR1 SGHTA, CDR2 FQGNSA. The CDR3 is 15 residues long. Between the trimmed V and J ends, which lost 1 base and 3 bases, there was a span of 13 bases. CDR3 in amino acids: CASSLGRGSVYEQYF. For the CDR3, the DNA is TGTGCCAGCAGCTTAGGCAGGGGATCCGTCTACGAGCAGTACTTC.

V and J are TRBV6-1 and TRBJ2-7; D is ambiguous. The CDR3 is 15 residues long. Trimming took 0 bases from V and 1 from J, leaving 10 bases between them. CDR1 and CDR2 (germline): MNHNS, SASEGT. The CDR3 here is CASSEAPGLSYEQYF. CDR3 in DNA: TGTGCCAGCAGTGAAGCCCCGGGCCTGTCCTACGAGCAGTACTTC.

This sequence joins TRBV13 and TRBJ2-5; tentatively, D is TRBD1 (6 bases). The CDR3 spans 14 residues. The germline CDR1 and CDR2 sequences are PRHDT and FYEKMQ (reference sequence). V was clipped by 2 bases and J by 1 base, with 8 bases between them. The CDR3, as DNA: TGTGCCAGCAGCTTAAACAGGGCCCAAGAGACCCAGTACTTC. Translation: CASSLNRAQETQYF.

The chain joins TRBV6-1 to TRBJ2-3; D perhaps matches TRBD1 (6 bases). This CDR3 has 15 residues. Trimming pared 5 bases from V and 1 base from J, leaving 13 bases between. CDR1 MNHNS and CDR2 SASEGT come from the germline V gene. The CDR3 is CASSSQGYGTDTQYF. The CDR3, as DNA: TGTGCCAGCAGTTCTCAGGGGTACGGCACAGATACGCAGTATTTT.

The count of this clone is one. The V and J genes are TRBV28 and TRBJ1-5; the match to TRBD1 covers 8 bases. V was clipped by 3 bases and J by 5 bases; unmatched bases: 6. This CDR3 comprises 15 residues. Germline CDR1 reads MDHEN; CDR2 reads SYDVKM. As DNA, the CDR3 is TGTGCCAGCAGTTTCGACAGGGGTATACATCAGCCCCAGCATTTT. Protein product: CASSFDRGIHQPQHF.

On this clone itself: This CDR3 is also generated by other DNA sequences in the sample. CDR3 nucleotides: TGTGCCAGCAGCCCGGACAGGGTGAACACTGAAGCTTTCTTT. It translates to CASSPDRVNTEAFF. The gene calls are TRBV5-6 and TRBJ1-1; 8 positions agree with TRBD1. Looked up from germline, CDR1 is SGHDT and CDR2 is YYEEEE. Trimming cost V 4 bases and J 0 bases; bases outside gene matches: 2. The CDR3 extends over 14 amino acids.

A remark on this clone: Being one base from a much bigger clone, this may be a read error. The V and J genes are TRBV5-4 and TRBJ2-7, with a possible D match to TRBD1 (6 bases). The CDR3 extends over 12 amino acids. The germline V and J ends were trimmed by 0 bases and 8 bases, with 9 bases remaining between them. CDR1 is SGHNT and CDR2 is YYREEE in the germline V gene (reference sequence). This CDR3 reads CASSLDREQQYF. The CDR3 DNA sequence: TGTGCCAGCAGCTTGGACAGGGAACAGCAGTACTTC. The full variable domain, its missing parts supplied by reference TRBV5-4 and TRBJ2-7, is ETGVTQSPTHLIKTRGQQVTLRCSSQSGHNTVSWYQQALGQGPQFIFQYYREEENGRGNFPPRFSGLQFPNYSSELNVNALELDDSALYLCASSLDREQQYFGPGTRLTVT.

V usage is TRBV29-1 and J usage is TRBJ1-4, with no clear D. This CDR3 region has 13 residues. Germline V gene sequence: CDR1 SQVTM, CDR2 ANQGSEA. The ends were cut back, 4 bases at V and 6 bases at J, with 12 bases in the middle. The CDR3, as DNA: TGCAGCGTTGTGACATCCGGCGATGAAAAACTGTTTTTT. It specifies CSVVTSGDEKLFF.

The CDR3 is CASGLDQLPLHF. The DNA of the CDR3 is TGTGCTAGTGGTTTGGACCAGTTACCCCTCCACTTT. The chain carries TRBV12-5 and TRBJ1-6; no reliable D call. Germline values: CDR1 LGHNT, CDR2 FRNRAP. Trimming stripped 1 base from V and 12 bases from J, with 7 bases between. This CDR3 contains 12 residues.

V is TRBV27 and J is TRBJ1-1, with TRBD1 as a possible D gene (5 bases). V was clipped by 0 bases and J by 6 bases, with 14 bases between them. The CDR3 extends over 15 amino acids. The germline gives CDR1 MNHEY, CDR2 SMNVEV (reference sequence). The CDR3 loop is CASSLSGVRGAEAFF. CDR3 sequence (DNA): TGTGCCAGCAGTTTATCGGGGGTTCGGGGCGCTGAAGCTTTCTTT.

The chain combines TRBV10-2 with TRBJ2-7; D unclear. Germline V CDR1 and CDR2: WSHSY, SAAADI. V gave up 6 bases and J gave up 3 bases, with 9 bases separating them. This CDR3 has 12 amino acids. The CDR3 region is CASSPDGYEQYF. Written as DNA, the CDR3 is TGCGCCAGCAGCCCCGACGGCTACGAGCAGTACTTC.

The chain links TRBV10-3 to TRBJ2-7; TRBD2 matches 10 bases. The CDR3 is 15 amino acids. CDR1 is ENHRY and CDR2 is SYGVKD in the germline V gene. V dropped 2 bases and J dropped 3; count of bases not matched to a gene: 4. The CDR3 bases are TGTGCCATCAGTGAGAGGGCTAGCGGGGGCTACGAGCAGTACTTC. It codes for CAISERASGGYEQYF.

The chain couples TRBV28 to TRBJ2-7; D ambiguous. The CDR3 covers 13 residues. Germline V gene sequence: CDR1 MDHEN, CDR2 SYDVKM. Trimming shortened V by 2 bases and J by 2 bases, and 7 bases separated the two germline ends. CDR3 sequence (DNA): TGTGCCAGCAGTTTAAGCATGACCTACGAGCAGTACTTC. This sequence encodes CASSLSMTYEQYF.

The rearrangement uses TRBV2 and TRBJ1-1, with 7 bases fitting TRBD1. Germline V gene data show CDR1 as SNHLY and CDR2 as FYNNEI. This CDR3 spans 18 amino acids. J gave up 0 bases and V 6 bases, and 16 bases lay outside the gene matches. This chain's CDR3 is CASRAALTGTNMNTEAFF. CDR3 in DNA: TGTGCCAGCAGGGCGGCCCTGACAGGGACTAACATGAACACTGAAGCTTTCTTT.